What follows describes a single T cell receptor beta chain. Its antigen is unknown. Some clones are missing from TCRdb's copy, which holds only in-frame ones; the method was immunoSEQ multiplex PCR. The repertoire holds hundreds of thousands of clones, with 90% to 95% as singletons. Germline CDR1 MDHEN, CDR2 SYDVKM. The CDR3 has 14 amino acids. Trimming cost V 5 bases and J 2 bases, with 9 bases left between them. This sample was included in a study of shared clonotypes between healthy human individuals. In the naive CD8 group, cells lacked CD45RO and were positively selected for CCR7, so terminally differentiated effector memory CD45RA+ cells were left out. Findings and caveats of the study: Naive subsets generally had larger estimated richness than memory subsets.

The V and J genes are TRBV28 and TRBJ1-4; unclear D gene. The receptor comes from a woman in her twenties or thirties in good health. Source material: naive CD8+ T cells sorted from blood. DNA for the CDR3: TGTGCCAGCAGTCTGACAAAGACTAATGAAAAACTGTTTTTT. As protein: CASSLTKTNEKLFF.